This TCR beta chain stems from a study of monozygotic twins with inflammatory bowel disease. Collection yielded approximately 2.5 ml of blood per donor. The CDR3 is made up of 13 amino acids. Germline CDR1 reads SQVTM; CDR2 reads ANQGSEA. TCRdb re-called the 5' RACE reads; every CDR3 protein appears as one record, without DNA. This sample's table has around 150,000 distinct CDR3 sequences. On this clonotype itself: The antigen remains undetermined.

Study-wide findings and caveats: The authors note that differing immunosuppressive treatments may have added variability to patient repertoires.

The chain joins TRBV29-1 to TRBJ1-5; the TRBD1 assignment by TCRdb is unverifiable without DNA. This sequence originates from a human donor with ulcerative colitis or Crohn's disease, or a healthy co-twin of an affected twin (not recorded which). The sequenced sample was blood. CDR3 sequence reads: CSVSDRINQPQHF.